Listed here are 28 T cell receptor beta chains from one sample, sequenced in a study of Tregs in tolerant kidney transplant recipients (dated by TCRdb to about 2019). The time point label on this specimen signifies: blood sample drawn before combined kidney and bone marrow transplant. Receptor amplification or capture employed the immunoSEQ multiplex PCR assay. In TCRdb, the immuneACCESS table is reduced to in-frame sequences with V and J assigned. These tables do not hold every clone; where another copy was compared, an unresolved V gene accounts for under half, and the others remain unexplained. This sample is represented by about 100,000 clones; nearly 90% of them were singletons. 0.34% of the sample belongs to the ten largest clones. This sample comprised CD4+ T cells from blood, obtained before the transplant. These receptor sequences come from a human donor who received a combined kidney and bone marrow transplant.

The CDR3 DNA reads TGTGCCAGCAGCGGCAGGGGGGCGGTCTACAATGAGCAGTTCTTC. It encodes CASSGRGAVYNEQFF. The V call is TRBV7-2, the J call TRBJ2-1, with D possibly TRBD1 on 7 matching bases. This CDR3 spans 15 amino acids. V dropped 5 bases and J dropped 3 bases, with 14 bases sitting between them. In germline, CDR1 is SGHTA, CDR2 FQGNSA.

The count of this clone is one. The rearrangement joins TRBV7-8 to TRBJ2-3, with a weak D call TRBD2 (6 bases). Germline assignment: CDR1 SGHVS and CDR2 FQNEAQ. V dropped 5 bases and J dropped 2 bases, with 17 bases sitting between them. The CDR3 length is 16 residues. CDR3 nucleotide sequence: TGTGCCAGCAGCCCCCGAGGAGGGCGGGTCACAGATACGCAGTATTTT. Encoded protein: CASSPRGGRVTDTQYF.

V is TRBV11-2 and J is TRBJ2-5; 7 bases line up with TRBD1. Per the germline V gene, CDR1 is SGHAT and CDR2 is FQNNGV. Germline trimming cut 5 bases from V and 5 bases from J; bases unmatched to any gene: 5. The CDR3 sequence is 13 residues long. CDR3: CASSRQGPETQYF. CDR3 nucleotide sequence: TGTGCCAGCAGCCGACAGGGCCCGGAGACCCAGTACTTC. The whole variable domain, remainder taken from reference TRBV11-2 and TRBJ2-5, is EAGVAQSPRYKIIEKRQSVAFWCNPISGHATLYWYQQILGQGPKLLIQFQNNGVVDDSQLPKDRFSAERLKGVDSTLKIQPAKLEDSAVYLCASSRQGPETQYFGPGTRLLVL.

The rearrangement links TRBV2 to TRBJ2-1; a possible D gene is TRBD2 (5 bases). Germline V gene lookup returns CDR1 SNHLY and CDR2 FYNNEI. The CDR3 has 14 residues. V was shortened by 7 bases and J by 3 bases, with 13 bases between the two germline ends. As DNA, the CDR3 is TGTGCCAGCAAACCGGAGGTGCTCTACAATGAGCAGTTCTTC. The encoded protein is CASKPEVLYNEQFF.

This clone appeared a few times. A read error may be the cause here, since a much bigger clone is one base away. The chain recombines TRBV6-4 with TRBJ1-2; TRBD1 is a possible D gene (6 bases). Germline CDR1 is MRHNA and CDR2 is SNTAGT. V lost 5 bases and J lost 0, with 7 bases in between. This CDR3 contains 13 residues. CDR3 nucleotide sequence: TGTGCCAGCAGTAGGACAGCTAACTATGGCTACACCTTC. It encodes CASSRTANYGYTF.

The CDR3 coding sequence is TGTGCCAGCAGCTTTAGCAGCTACGAGCAGTACTTC. Translated: CASSFSSYEQYF. This chain links TRBV11-2 with TRBJ2-7; D gene ambiguous. Trimming shortened V by 3 bases and J by 3 bases, and 6 bases separated the two germline ends. CDR1 is SGHAT and CDR2 is FQNNGV in the germline V gene. The length of the CDR3 is 12 residues.

The V and J genes are TRBV19 and TRBJ2-2; the D is unclear. Germline CDR1 reads LNHDA; CDR2 reads SQIVND (reference sequence). The CDR3 totals 15 residues. V lost 0 bases and J 4 bases, leaving 9 bases between the germline ends. The CDR3 sequence is CASSIDGRTTGELFF. The CDR3 bases are TGTGCCAGTAGTATAGATGGCCGAACCACCGGGGAGCTGTTTTTT.

This sequence joins TRBV7-6 and TRBJ1-1; no clear D gene. This CDR3 comprises 13 residues. The V and J ends lost 5 bases and 1 base respectively, with 8 bases between them. The germline V gene has CDR1 SGHVS and CDR2 FNYEAQ. The CDR3 region has the DNA TGTGCCAGCAGCAAGACAACGAACACTGAAGCTTTCTTT. This codes for CASSKTTNTEAFF.

The chain links TRBV10-1 to TRBJ1-2; D is perhaps TRBD1 (6 bases). The CDR3 has 15 residues. The V and J ends lost 7 bases and 4 bases respectively, with 19 bases between them. Germline V gene data show CDR1 as WNHNN and CDR2 as SYGVQD (reference sequence). CDR3 in DNA: TGCGCCAGCACTATCGACAGGACAGTTCGCTATGGCTACACCTTC. Its protein is CASTIDRTVRYGYTF.

V is TRBV6-5 and J is TRBJ2-4; 11 bases match TRBD2. The CDR3 loop spans 15 amino acids. J was trimmed by 9 bases and V by 4 bases; bases with no gene match: 8. The germline gives CDR1 MNHEY, CDR2 SVGAGI. CDR3 sequence: CASSWSLAGVVIQYF. DNA for the CDR3: TGTGCCAGCAGTTGGTCACTAGCGGGAGTTGTCATTCAGTACTTC.

The J gene is TRBJ2-7, the V gene TRBV7-9; TRBD1 matches 7 bases. The V segment lost 3 bases and the J segment 6 bases; nucleotides outside the gene matches: 8. Per germline, CDR1 SEHNR and CDR2 FQNEAQ (reference sequence). The CDR3 totals 14 residues. CDR3 DNA: TGTGCCAGCAGCTTCCAGGGGGATCTTGGCGAGCAGTACTTC. Protein sequence: CASSFQGDLGEQYF. Together with reference TRBV7-9 and TRBJ2-7, the CDR3 gives the full variable domain: DTGVSQNPRHKITKRGQNVTFRCDPISEHNRLYWYRQTLGQGPEFLTYFQNEAQLEKSRLLSDRFSAERPKGSFSTLEIQRTEQGDSAMYLCASSFQGDLGEQYFGPGTRLTVT.

The V call is TRBV19, the J call TRBJ1-2, with D perhaps matching TRBD1 (6 bases). The length of the CDR3 is 14 residues. The germline CDR1 and CDR2 sequences are LNHDA and SQIVND (reference sequence). The V and J ends lost 6 bases and 2 bases respectively, with 13 bases between them. CDR3 residues: CASRPRGYNYGYTF. The CDR3 nucleotides are TGTGCCAGTAGGCCCAGGGGTTACAACTATGGCTACACCTTC.

This clone appeared once. The chain couples TRBV14 to TRBJ2-7; 8 nucleotides line up with TRBD1. Germline V gene lookup returns CDR1 SGHDN and CDR2 FVKESK. The CDR3 is 13 residues long. The junction had 2 bases not matched to a gene; V was cut back by 4 bases and J by 3 bases. The CDR3 sequence is CASSPGQGYEQYF. The CDR3 nucleotides are TGTGCCAGCAGCCCAGGACAGGGCTACGAGCAGTACTTC.

The chain employs TRBV19 and TRBJ2-7; 11 nucleotides agree with TRBD2. Germline V CDR1 and CDR2: LNHDA, SQIVND (reference sequence). The CDR3 is made up of 15 amino acids. Trimming took 5 bases from V and 1 from J; bases not matched to a gene: 4. The CDR3 coding sequence is TGTGCCAGTAGTGGGCTAGCGGGAGGTTCCTACGAGCAGTACTTC. Its protein product is CASSGLAGGSYEQYF.

The chain links TRBV5-1 to TRBJ1-2; no clear D. The CDR3 is 13 residues long. Germline loops: CDR1 SGHRS, CDR2 YFSETQ. V was trimmed by 3 bases and J by 6 bases, leaving 12 bases between them. This chain's CDR3 is CASSYRPEDGYTF. The CDR3 nucleotides read TGCGCCAGCAGCTACCGACCGGAGGATGGCTACACCTTC.

This chain joins TRBV2 and TRBJ1-1; the D is unclear. Germline CDR1 is SNHLY and CDR2 is FYNNEI. With 6 bases removed from V and 7 bases from J, the gap between germline ends came to 15 bases. CDR3 length: 13 amino acids. The chain's CDR3 is CASRVAPTGEAFF. As DNA, the CDR3 is TGTGCCAGCAGAGTCGCCCCAACGGGTGAAGCTTTCTTT.

V and J are TRBV19 and TRBJ1-1, with TRBD1 as a possible D gene (6 bases). Germline loops: CDR1 LNHDA, CDR2 SQIVND (reference sequence). V gave up 3 bases and J gave up 5 bases, with 13 bases separating them. The CDR3 spans 14 residues. The CDR3 nucleotides read TGTGCCAGTAGTATGCAACAGGGACGGACTGAAGCTTTCTTT. Protein product: CASSMQQGRTEAFF.

This clone appeared once. The rearrangement uses TRBV2 and TRBJ2-3, with TRBD2 matching 7 bases. Germline CDR1 SNHLY, CDR2 FYNNEI. The CDR3 loop spans 15 amino acids. Losses at the gene ends were 10 bases for V and 2 bases for J; bases not matched to a gene: 12. CDR3 nucleotides: TGTGCCACTGGCAGCGGGGCTACATTCACAGATACGCAGTATTTT. This sequence encodes CATGSGATFTDTQYF.

The chain recombines TRBV5-6 with TRBJ1-3; D remains unclear. Germline lookup yields CDR1 SGHDT and CDR2 YYEEEE. Trimming took off 2 bases at V and 0 bases at J, with 9 bases between the two ends. The CDR3 spans 15 residues. The DNA for the CDR3 is TGTGCCAGCAGCTTTTCCCGGGTCTCTGGAAACACCATATATTTT. It codes for CASSFSRVSGNTIYF.

The V call is TRBV2, the J call TRBJ2-3; tentative D call: TRBD2 (6 bases). Germline V CDR1 and CDR2: SNHLY, FYNNEI. This CDR3 region has 14 residues. V lost 8 bases and J 4 bases, leaving 16 bases between the germline ends. CDR3 in DNA: TGTGCCAGCTGCCCTAGCGAGGCCGCAGATACGCAGTATTTT. It is translated as CASCPSEAADTQYF.

This sequence joins TRBV25-1 and TRBJ2-2; D remains unclear. The V gene's germline CDR1 is MGHDK and CDR2 SYGVNS. CDR3 length equals 14 residues. Trimming removed 1 base at V and 3 bases at J, with 6 bases between. CDR3 loop: CASSESPDTGELFF. CDR3 nucleotide sequence: TGTGCCAGCAGTGAATCCCCAGACACCGGGGAGCTGTTTTTT. Based on the CDR3 plus reference TRBV25-1 and TRBJ2-2, the full variable domain is EADIYQTPRYLVIGTGKKITLECSQTMGHDKMYWYQQDPGMELHLIHYSYGVNSTEKGDLSSESTVSRIRTEHFPLTLESARPSHTSQYLCASSESPDTGELFFGEGSRLTVL.

CDR3 amino acids: CASSPPIPSVKRTDTQYF. As DNA, the CDR3 is TGTGCCAGCAGTCCGCCGATCCCTAGCGTTAAACGCACAGATACGCAGTATTTT. The gene calls are TRBV28 and TRBJ2-3; tentatively, D is TRBD2 (6 bases). V lost 5 bases to trimming and J lost 1 base, with 22 bases between them. CDR1 is MDHEN and CDR2 is SYDVKM in the germline V gene. The CDR3 consists of 18 residues.

CDR3 in amino acids: CASSFSGNGRGETQYF. CDR3 DNA sequence: TGCGCCAGCAGCTTCTCCGGCAACGGGCGGGGCGAGACCCAGTACTTC. The rearrangement joins TRBV5-1 to TRBJ2-5; D is possibly TRBD2 (6 bases). CDR3 length equals 16 residues. CDR1 is SGHRS, CDR2 YFSETQ, per germline. V lost 2 bases and J 5 bases, leaving 19 bases between the germline ends.

V gene TRBV7-9 combines with J gene TRBJ2-7; D is uncertain. The CDR3 totals 13 residues. Germline assignment: CDR1 SEHNR and CDR2 FQNEAQ (reference sequence). V was trimmed by 0 bases and J by 6 bases, leaving 9 bases between them. CDR3 in DNA: TGTGCCAGCAGCTTAGCGCTTACGGGCGAGCAGTACTTC. Translated, it gives CASSLALTGEQYF.

The chain uses TRBV2 and TRBJ2-4; 14 bases line up with TRBD2. This CDR3 has 17 residues. Per the germline V gene, CDR1 is SNHLY and CDR2 is FYNNEI. V was clipped by 1 base and J by 7 bases; unmatched bases: 6. CDR3 amino acids: CASSEGLAGGSANIQYF. The CDR3 bases are TGTGCCAGCAGTGAAGGACTAGCGGGAGGGTCTGCGAACATTCAGTACTTC.

This chain uses TRBV30 with TRBJ2-4, with a weak D call TRBD2 (5 bases). Trimming took 1 base from V and 3 from J, leaving 13 bases between them. The CDR3 is 15 amino acids. Germline V gene sequence: CDR1 GTSNPN, CDR2 SVGIG (reference sequence). CDR3 protein: CAWSGGSLGKNIQYF. CDR3 coding DNA: TGTGCCTGGAGTGGCGGGTCCTTAGGCAAAAACATTCAGTACTTC.

CDR3 bases: TGTGCCAGCAGTGTCGCGGGACTAGCGGGGGGGAATGAGCAGTTCTTC. Protein sequence: CASSVAGLAGGNEQFF. This chain uses TRBV2 with TRBJ2-1, with TRBD2 matching 16 bases. V lost 4 bases, J lost 7 bases, and 4 bases stayed unmatched. This CDR3 has 16 residues. CDR1 is SNHLY, CDR2 FYNNEI, per germline.

The chain recombines TRBV27 with TRBJ1-2, with a weak D call TRBD1 (6 bases). Trimming shortened V by 2 bases and J by 4 bases, and 14 bases separated the two germline ends. The CDR3 is 15 residues long. Germline CDR1 is MNHEY and CDR2 is SMNVEV (reference sequence). CDR3: CASSLSAGAGYGYTF. The DNA of the CDR3 is TGTGCCAGCAGTTTAAGTGCAGGGGCCGGCTATGGCTACACCTTC.